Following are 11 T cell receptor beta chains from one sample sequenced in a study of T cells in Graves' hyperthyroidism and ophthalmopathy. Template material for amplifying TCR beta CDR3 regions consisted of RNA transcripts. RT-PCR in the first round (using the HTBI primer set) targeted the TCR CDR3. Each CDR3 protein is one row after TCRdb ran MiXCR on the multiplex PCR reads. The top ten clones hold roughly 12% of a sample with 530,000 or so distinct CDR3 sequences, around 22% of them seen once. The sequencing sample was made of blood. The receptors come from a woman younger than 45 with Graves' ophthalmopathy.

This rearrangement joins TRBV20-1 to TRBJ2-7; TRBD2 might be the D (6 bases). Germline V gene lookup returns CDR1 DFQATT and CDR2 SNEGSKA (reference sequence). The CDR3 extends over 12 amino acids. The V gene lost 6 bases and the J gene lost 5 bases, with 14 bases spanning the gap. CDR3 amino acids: CSARRGVDEQYF. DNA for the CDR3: TGCAGTGCAAGGCGCGGGGTGGACGAGCAGTACTTC.

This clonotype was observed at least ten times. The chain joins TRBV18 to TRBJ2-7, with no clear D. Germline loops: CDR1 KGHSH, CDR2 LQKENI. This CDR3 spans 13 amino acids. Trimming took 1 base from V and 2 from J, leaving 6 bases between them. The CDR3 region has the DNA TGTGCCAGCTCACCACAGGGTCCCTACGAGCAGTACTTC. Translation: CASSPQGPYEQYF.

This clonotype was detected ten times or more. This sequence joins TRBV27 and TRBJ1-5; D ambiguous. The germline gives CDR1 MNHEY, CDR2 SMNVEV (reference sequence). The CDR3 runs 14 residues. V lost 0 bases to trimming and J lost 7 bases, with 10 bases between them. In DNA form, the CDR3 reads TGTGCCAGCAGTTTATCGACTGGAGGGCAGCCCCAGCATTTT. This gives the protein CASSLSTGGQPQHF.

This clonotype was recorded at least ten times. The CDR3 protein is CASSQPFYSGNTIYF. The CDR3 DNA is TGTGCCAGCAGTCAACCCTTCTACTCTGGAAACACCATATATTTT. The chain recombines TRBV6-1 with TRBJ1-3; D remains ambiguous. V lost 5 bases and J 0 bases, leaving 11 bases between the germline ends. Germline V gene sequence: CDR1 MNHNS, CDR2 SASEGT. This CDR3 has 15 residues.

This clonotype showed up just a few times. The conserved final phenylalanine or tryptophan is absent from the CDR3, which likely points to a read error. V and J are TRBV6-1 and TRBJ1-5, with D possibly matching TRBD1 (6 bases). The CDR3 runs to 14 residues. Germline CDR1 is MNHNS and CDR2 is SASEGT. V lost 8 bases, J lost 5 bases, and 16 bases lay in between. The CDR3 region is CASSEGGGYQPQHL. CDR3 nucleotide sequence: TGTGCCAGCTCGGAGGGGGGGGGGTATCAGCCCCAGCATTTA.

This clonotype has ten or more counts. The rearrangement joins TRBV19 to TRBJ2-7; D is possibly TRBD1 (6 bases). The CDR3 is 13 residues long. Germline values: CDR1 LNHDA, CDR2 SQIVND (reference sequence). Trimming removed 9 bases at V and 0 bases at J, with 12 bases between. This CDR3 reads CASQDSRSYEQYF. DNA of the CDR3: TGTGCCAGCCAGGACAGCCGCTCCTACGAGCAGTACTTC.

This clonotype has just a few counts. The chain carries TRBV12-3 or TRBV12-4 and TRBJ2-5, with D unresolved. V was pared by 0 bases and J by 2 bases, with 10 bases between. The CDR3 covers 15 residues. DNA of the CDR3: TGTGCCAGCAGTTTAGCGGCCAGATCTCAAGAGACCCAGTACTTC. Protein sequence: CASSLAARSQETQYF.

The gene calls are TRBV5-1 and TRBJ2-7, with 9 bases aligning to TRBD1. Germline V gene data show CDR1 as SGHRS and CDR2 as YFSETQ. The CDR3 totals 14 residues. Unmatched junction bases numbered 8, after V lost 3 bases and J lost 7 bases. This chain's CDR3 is CASSWRQGVNEQYF. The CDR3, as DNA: TGCGCCAGCAGCTGGCGACAGGGGGTTAATGAGCAGTACTTC.

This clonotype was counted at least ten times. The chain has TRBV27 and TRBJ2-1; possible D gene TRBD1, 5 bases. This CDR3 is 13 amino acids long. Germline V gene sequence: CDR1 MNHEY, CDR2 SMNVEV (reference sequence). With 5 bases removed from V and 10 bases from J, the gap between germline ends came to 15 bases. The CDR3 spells CASSLPGYREQFF. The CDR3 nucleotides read TGTGCCAGCAGTCTCCCAGGGTACAGGGAGCAGTTCTTC.

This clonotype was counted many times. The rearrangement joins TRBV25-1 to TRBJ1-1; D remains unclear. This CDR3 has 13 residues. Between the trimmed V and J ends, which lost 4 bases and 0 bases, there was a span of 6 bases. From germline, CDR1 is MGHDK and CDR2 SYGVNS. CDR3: CASSGTMNTEAFF. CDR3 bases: TGTGCCAGCAGTGGAACAATGAACACTGAAGCTTTCTTT.

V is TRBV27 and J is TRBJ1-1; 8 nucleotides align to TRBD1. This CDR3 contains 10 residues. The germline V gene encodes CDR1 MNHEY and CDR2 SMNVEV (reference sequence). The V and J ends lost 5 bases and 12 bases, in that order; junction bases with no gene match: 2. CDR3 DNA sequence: TGTGCCAGCAGTGGGGACAGGACTTTCTTT. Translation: CASSGDRTFF.